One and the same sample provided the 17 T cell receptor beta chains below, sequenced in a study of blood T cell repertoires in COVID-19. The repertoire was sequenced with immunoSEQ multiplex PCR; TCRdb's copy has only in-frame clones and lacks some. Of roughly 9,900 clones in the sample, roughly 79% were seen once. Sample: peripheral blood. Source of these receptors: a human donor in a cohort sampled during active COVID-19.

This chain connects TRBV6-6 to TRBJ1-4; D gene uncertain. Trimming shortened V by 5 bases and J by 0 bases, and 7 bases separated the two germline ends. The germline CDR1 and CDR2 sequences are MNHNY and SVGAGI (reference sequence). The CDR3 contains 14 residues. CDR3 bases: TGTGCCAGCAGTAACACCGCAACTAATGAAAAACTGTTTTTT. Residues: CASSNTATNEKLFF.

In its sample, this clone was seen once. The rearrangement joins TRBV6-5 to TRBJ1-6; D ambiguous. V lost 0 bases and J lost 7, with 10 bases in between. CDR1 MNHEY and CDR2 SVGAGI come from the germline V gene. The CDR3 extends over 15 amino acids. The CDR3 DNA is TGTGCCAGCAGTTACTCGAGGCCGACGAATTCACCCCTCCACTTT. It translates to CASSYSRPTNSPLHF.

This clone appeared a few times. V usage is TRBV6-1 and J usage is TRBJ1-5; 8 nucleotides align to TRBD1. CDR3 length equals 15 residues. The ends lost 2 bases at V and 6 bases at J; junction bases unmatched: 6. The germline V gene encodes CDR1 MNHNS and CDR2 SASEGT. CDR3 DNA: TGTGCCAGCAGTGAAAGGTCAGGGGGCAGTCAGCCCCAGCATTTT. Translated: CASSERSGGSQPQHF.

The CDR3 coding sequence is TGTGCCAGCTCACCGGGACAGGGGGTAACTGAAGCTTTCTTT. It yields the protein CASSPGQGVTEAFF. The chain recombines TRBV18 with TRBJ1-1; 11 bases map to TRBD1. The CDR3 length is 14 residues. From germline, CDR1 is KGHSH and CDR2 LQKENI. J gave up 5 bases and V 3 bases, and 2 bases lay outside the gene matches.

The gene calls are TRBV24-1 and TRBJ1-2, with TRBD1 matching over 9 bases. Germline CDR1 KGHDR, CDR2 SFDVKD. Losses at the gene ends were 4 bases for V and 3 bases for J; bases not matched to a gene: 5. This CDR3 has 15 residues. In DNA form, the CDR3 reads TGTGCCACCAGTGACGGGACAGGGTTCTACTATGGCTACACCTTC. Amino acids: CATSDGTGFYYGYTF.

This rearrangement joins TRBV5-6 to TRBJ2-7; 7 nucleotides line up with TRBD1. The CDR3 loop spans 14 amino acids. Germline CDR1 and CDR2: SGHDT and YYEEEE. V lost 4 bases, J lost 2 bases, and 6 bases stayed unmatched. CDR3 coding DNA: TGTGCCAGCAGCGTATCCGGGACAGCCTACGAGCAGTACTTC. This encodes CASSVSGTAYEQYF. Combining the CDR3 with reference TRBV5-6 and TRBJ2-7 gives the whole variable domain DAGVTQSPTHLIKTRGQQVTLRCSPKSGHDTVSWYQQALGQGPQFIFQYYEEEERQRGNFPDRFSGHQFPNYSSELNVNALLLGDSALYLCASSVSGTAYEQYFGPGTRLTVT.

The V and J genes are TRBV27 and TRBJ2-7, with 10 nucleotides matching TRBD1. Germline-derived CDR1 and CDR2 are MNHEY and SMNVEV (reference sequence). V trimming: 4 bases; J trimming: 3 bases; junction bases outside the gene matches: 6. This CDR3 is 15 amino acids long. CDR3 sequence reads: CASSSPGQGHYEQYF. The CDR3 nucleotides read TGTGCCAGCAGTTCTCCGGGACAGGGGCACTACGAGCAGTACTTC.

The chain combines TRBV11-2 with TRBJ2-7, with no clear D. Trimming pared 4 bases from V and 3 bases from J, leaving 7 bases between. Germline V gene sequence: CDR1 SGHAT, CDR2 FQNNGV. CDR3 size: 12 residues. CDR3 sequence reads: CASSSNSYEQYF. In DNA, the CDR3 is TGTGCCAGCAGCTCCAACAGCTACGAGCAGTACTTC.

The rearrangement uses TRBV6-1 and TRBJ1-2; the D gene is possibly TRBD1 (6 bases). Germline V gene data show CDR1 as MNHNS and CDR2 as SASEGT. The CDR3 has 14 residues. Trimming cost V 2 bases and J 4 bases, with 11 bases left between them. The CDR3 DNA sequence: TGTGCCAGCAGTGAACGGCAGGGGTTCTATGGCTACACCTTC. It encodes CASSERQGFYGYTF.

This chain's CDR3 is CASSHRGGYGTQYF. In DNA form, the CDR3 reads TGTGCCAGCAGCCACCGGGGGGGGTACGGTACGCAGTATTTT. The chain is built from TRBV3-1 (or the pseudogene TRBV3-2) and TRBJ2-3; 8 positions agree with TRBD2. Germline V gene data show CDR1 as LGHDT and CDR2 as YNNKEL (reference sequence). The CDR3 has 14 residues. Trimming cost V 3 bases and J 8 bases; bases outside gene matches: 7.

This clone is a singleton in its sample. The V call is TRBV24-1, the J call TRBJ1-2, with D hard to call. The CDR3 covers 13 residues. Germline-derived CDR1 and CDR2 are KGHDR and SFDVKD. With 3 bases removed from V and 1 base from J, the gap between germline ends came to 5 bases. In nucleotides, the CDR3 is TGTGCCACCAGTGATGTTAATAACTATGGCTACACCTTC. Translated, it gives CATSDVNNYGYTF.

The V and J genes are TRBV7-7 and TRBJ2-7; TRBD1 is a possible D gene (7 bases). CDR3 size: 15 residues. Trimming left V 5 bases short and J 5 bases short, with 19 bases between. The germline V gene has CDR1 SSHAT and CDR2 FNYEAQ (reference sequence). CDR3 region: CASSVSFQGGHEQYF. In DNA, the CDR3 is TGTGCCAGCAGCGTATCCTTTCAGGGGGGCCACGAGCAGTACTTC.

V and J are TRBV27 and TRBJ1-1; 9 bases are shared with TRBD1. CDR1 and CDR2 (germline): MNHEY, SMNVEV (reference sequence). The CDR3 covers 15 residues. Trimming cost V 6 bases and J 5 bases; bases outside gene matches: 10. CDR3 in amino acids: CASSLQGARRTEAFF. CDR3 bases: TGTGCCAGCAGCCTACAGGGGGCGCGAAGGACTGAAGCTTTCTTT.

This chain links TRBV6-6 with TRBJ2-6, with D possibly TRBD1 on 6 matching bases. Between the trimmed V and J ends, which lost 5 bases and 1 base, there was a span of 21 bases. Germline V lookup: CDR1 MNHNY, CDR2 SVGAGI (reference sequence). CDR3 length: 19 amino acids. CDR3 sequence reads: CASSPLRTAFHSGANVLTF. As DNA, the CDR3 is TGTGCCAGCAGTCCCCTCCGGACAGCATTCCATTCTGGGGCCAACGTCCTGACTTTC.

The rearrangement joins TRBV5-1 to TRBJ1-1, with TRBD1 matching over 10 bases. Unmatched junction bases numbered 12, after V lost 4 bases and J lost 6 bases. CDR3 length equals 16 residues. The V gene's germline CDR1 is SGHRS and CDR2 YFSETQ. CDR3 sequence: CASSQTPPTGGAEAFF. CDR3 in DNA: TGCGCCAGCAGCCAAACCCCACCGACAGGGGGCGCTGAAGCTTTCTTT. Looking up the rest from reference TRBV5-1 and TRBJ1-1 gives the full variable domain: KAGVTQTPRYLIKTRGQQVTLSCSPISGHRSVSWYQQTPGQGLQFLFEYFSETQRNKGNFPGRFSGRQFSNSRSEMNVSTLELGDSALYLCASSQTPPTGGAEAFFGQGTRLTVV.

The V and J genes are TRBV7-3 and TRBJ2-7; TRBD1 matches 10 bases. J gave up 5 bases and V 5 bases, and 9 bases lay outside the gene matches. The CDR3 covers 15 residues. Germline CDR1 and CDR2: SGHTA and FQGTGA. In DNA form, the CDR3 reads TGTGCCAGCAGCATAGACCGGGACAGGGGACACGAGCAGTACTTC. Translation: CASSIDRDRGHEQYF.

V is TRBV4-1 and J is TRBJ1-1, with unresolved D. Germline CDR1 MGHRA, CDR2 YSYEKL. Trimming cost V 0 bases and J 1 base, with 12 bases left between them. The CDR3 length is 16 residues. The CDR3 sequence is CASSQDRRVQNTEAFF. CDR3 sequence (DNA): TGCGCCAGCAGCCAAGATCGACGGGTTCAGAACACTGAAGCTTTCTTT.